One sample yielded the 31 T cell receptor beta chains listed below, sequenced in a study of CXCR3-negative and CXCR3-positive naive CD8 T cells. It was by 5' RACE with UMI labels that the TRB cDNA libraries were prepared. TCRdb processed the 5' RACE reads again and assigns one entry to each CDR3 protein, with no DNA. The sample totals 7,500 to 9,500 distinct CDR3 sequences; its top ten clones hold approximately 2.2%. The specimen sequenced was naive CXCR3- CD8+ T cells from blood. The subset here: CD45RO-CCR7+CD27+CD95- naive CD8+ T cells lacking CXCR3 (TNR3-). The receptors originated from a human donor in good health. Some clones in this sample may be carry-over from other donors' samples.

Its frequency marks this clonotype as medium-sized. The V and J genes are TRBV4-1 and TRBJ2-2; TCRdb returns TRBD1, unconfirmable since there is no DNA. CDR1 is MGHRA and CDR2 is YSYEKL in the germline V gene. The CDR3 consists of 18 residues. CDR3 sequence reads: CASSQAVRGLFSTGELFF.

The rearrangement joins TRBV7-9 to TRBJ2-1; TCRdb selects TRBD1, and the lack of DNA leaves this call unchecked. The germline V gene encodes CDR1 SEHNR and CDR2 FQNEAQ (reference sequence). The CDR3 is 16 amino acids. The CDR3: CASSQAGGSSYNEQFF.

The chain uses TRBV28 and TRBJ2-7; TCRdb returns TRBD2, unconfirmable since there is no DNA. The CDR3 sequence is 14 residues long. Germline V gene sequence: CDR1 MDHEN, CDR2 SYDVKM. CDR3 sequence: CASSLLAGDYEQYF.

The chain uses TRBV4-3 and TRBJ1-2; the TRBD1 assignment by TCRdb is unverifiable without DNA. Germline V gene data show CDR1 as LGHNA and CDR2 as YSLEER. CDR3 length: 15 amino acids. Here the CDR3 reads CASSPGGQTNYGYTF.

According to its frequency, this clonotype is medium-sized (0.01 to 0.1%). J is TRBJ1-1 and V is TRBV13; TCRdb reports TRBD1, a call that lacks DNA to check it against. This CDR3 spans 13 amino acids. Germline loops: CDR1 PRHDT, CDR2 FYEKMQ (reference sequence). The CDR3 protein is CASSPGGNTEAFF.

This sequence joins TRBV20-1 and TRBJ2-7; TCRdb lists TRBD2, though no DNA is available to test this call. The V gene's germline CDR1 is DFQATT and CDR2 SNEGSKA (reference sequence). This CDR3 contains 15 residues. The CDR3 is CSAPMALAGAYEQYF.

The rearrangement links TRBV9 to TRBJ2-7; TCRdb returns TRBD2, unconfirmable since there is no DNA. The CDR3 length is 15 residues. Germline lookup yields CDR1 SGDLS and CDR2 YYNGEE. CDR3 region: CASSPGTSVSYEQYF. Filled out from reference TRBV9 and TRBJ2-7, the complete variable domain reads DSGVTQTPKHLITATGQRVTLRCSPRSGDLSVYWYQQSLDQGLQFLIQYYNGEERAKGNILERFSAQQFPDLHSELNLSSLELGDSALYFCASSPGTSVSYEQYFGPGTRLTVT.

This clonotype ranks as medium-sized (0.01 to 0.1%) in terms of frequency. This sequence joins TRBV29-1 and TRBJ2-2; the TRBD1 assignment by TCRdb is unverifiable without DNA. CDR3 size: 16 residues. Per the germline V gene, CDR1 is SQVTM and CDR2 is ANQGSEA. The CDR3 sequence is CSVTSWTGTNTGELFF.

This clonotype is labeled medium-sized based on frequency. The rearrangement links TRBV28 to TRBJ2-7; the D gene TCRdb calls, TRBD1, cannot be checked with no DNA. The germline V gene has CDR1 MDHEN and CDR2 SYDVKM. This CDR3 contains 12 residues. The CDR3 is CASSSAGDEQYF.

By frequency, this clonotype registers medium-sized. The gene calls are TRBV29-1 and TRBJ2-7; TCRdb's assignment of TRBD2 cannot be checked, as there is no DNA. The germline CDR1 and CDR2 sequences are SQVTM and ANQGSEA. The CDR3 totals 12 residues. CDR3 loop: CSLVGEGNEQYF.

This clonotype is deemed medium-sized by its frequency. The V and J genes are TRBV5-1 and TRBJ2-1. This CDR3 has 15 residues. CDR1 and CDR2 (germline): SGHRS, YFSETQ. This CDR3 is CASSLADSSYNEQFF.

The V and J genes are TRBV7-8 and TRBJ2-1; TCRdb picks TRBD2, but there is no DNA to check that call. CDR3 length: 12 amino acids. Germline V gene data show CDR1 as SGHVS and CDR2 as FQNEAQ. This CDR3 reads CASTLGYNEQFF.

This sequence joins TRBV13 and TRBJ1-4; TCRdb outputs TRBD1, but without DNA this stays unchecked. CDR1 PRHDT and CDR2 FYEKMQ come from the germline V gene (reference sequence). The CDR3 is 14 residues long. This chain's CDR3 is CASSPLGGNEKLFF.

This chain connects TRBV4-1 to TRBJ2-1; the D gene TCRdb calls, TRBD2, cannot be checked with no DNA. Per the germline V gene, CDR1 is MGHRA and CDR2 is YSYEKL. This CDR3 has 12 amino acids. CDR3: CASSHPLNEQFF.

This clonotype is identified as medium-sized from frequency. The V and J genes are TRBV3-1 and TRBJ2-7; the D call from TCRdb, TRBD1, cannot be confirmed without DNA. The germline V gene has CDR1 LGHDT and CDR2 YNNKEL (reference sequence). This CDR3 has 15 residues. CDR3 sequence: CASSQDWPGVYEQYF.

This clonotype is medium-sized by frequency. The chain combines TRBV12-3 or TRBV12-4 with TRBJ1-4. The CDR3 consists of 13 residues. CDR3 sequence: CASSFTSDEKLFF.

The rearrangement joins TRBV12-3 or TRBV12-4 to TRBJ2-1; TCRdb's D call, TRBD1, is unchecked because there is no DNA. This CDR3 region has 14 residues. CDR3 sequence reads: CASTGTGPRNEQFF.

The chain links TRBV6-5 to TRBJ2-7; TCRdb lists TRBD2, though no DNA is available to test this call. CDR3 size: 15 residues. Germline CDR1 and CDR2: MNHEY and SVGAGI. The chain's CDR3 is CASSYLWQGNYEQYF.

Its frequency marks this clonotype as medium-sized. The chain is built from TRBV28 and TRBJ1-5; TCRdb selects TRBD1, and the lack of DNA leaves this call unchecked. The CDR3 contains 14 residues. Germline lookup yields CDR1 MDHEN and CDR2 SYDVKM. The CDR3 protein is CASSLTVGNQPQHF.

This clonotype shows up as medium-sized (0.01 to 0.1%) by frequency. The rearrangement links TRBV7-9 to TRBJ2-3. The germline CDR1 and CDR2 sequences are SEHNR and FQNEAQ (reference sequence). The CDR3 is made up of 15 amino acids. CDR3 amino acids: CASSSTAGVTDTQYF.

This chain links TRBV6-5 with TRBJ1-1. This CDR3 is built from 15 residues. Per germline, CDR1 MNHEY and CDR2 SVGAGI. The CDR3 spells CASSSTGPINTEAFF.

Measured by frequency, this clonotype is medium-sized. This CDR3 reads CASSLVQAGSSYNEQFF. The chain carries TRBV7-6 and TRBJ2-1; TCRdb's D call, TRBD2, is unchecked because there is no DNA. This CDR3 spans 17 amino acids. Germline CDR1 SGHVS, CDR2 FNYEAQ.

The CDR3 spells CASSLLAGIQETQYF. This rearrangement joins TRBV11-2 to TRBJ2-5; without DNA, the TCRdb call of TRBD2 cannot be checked. From germline, CDR1 is SGHAT and CDR2 FQNNGV. The CDR3 has 15 amino acids.

Considering frequency, this clonotype is medium-sized (0.01 to 0.1%). The chain recombines TRBV7-9 with TRBJ1-1. The germline V gene encodes CDR1 SEHNR and CDR2 FQNEAQ (reference sequence). This CDR3 comprises 16 residues. CDR3 loop: CASSLAGRAGGTEAFF.

This clonotype is classed as medium-sized by frequency. The chain employs TRBV7-2 and TRBJ1-2. The CDR3 is 16 residues long. Germline V gene lookup returns CDR1 SGHTA and CDR2 FQGNSA. Here the CDR3 reads CASSPPRTGQFTGYTF.

The V and J genes are TRBV29-1 and TRBJ1-1; TCRdb names TRBD1, which stays unverified in the absence of DNA. From germline, CDR1 is SQVTM and CDR2 ANQGSEA. This CDR3 is built from 13 residues. The CDR3 reads CIFVGGSGTEAFF.

The chain carries TRBV29-1 and TRBJ2-1. The CDR3 covers 13 residues. The germline CDR1 and CDR2 sequences are SQVTM and ANQGSEA. This CDR3 is CSVDTASYNEQFF.

The V call is TRBV29-1, the J call TRBJ2-1; TCRdb's D call of TRBD1 is untestable without DNA. This CDR3 region has 13 residues. The germline V gene encodes CDR1 SQVTM and CDR2 ANQGSEA. The CDR3 loop is CSVVRQGNNEQFF.

In terms of frequency, this clonotype is medium-sized. This rearrangement joins TRBV29-1 to TRBJ1-1; TCRdb selects TRBD1, and the lack of DNA leaves this call unchecked. The germline V gene encodes CDR1 SQVTM and CDR2 ANQGSEA. CDR3 size: 12 residues. CDR3: CSVGTMNTEAFF.

The chain uses TRBV10-3 and TRBJ2-7; TCRdb's D gene call, TRBD2, goes unchecked for lack of DNA. The CDR3 totals 12 residues. Per the germline V gene, CDR1 is ENHRY and CDR2 is SYGVKD. The CDR3 sequence is CAIGGETYEQYF.

In terms of frequency, this clonotype is medium-sized. V is TRBV9 and J is TRBJ1-3. CDR1 and CDR2 (germline): SGDLS, YYNGEE. The CDR3 contains 16 residues. The CDR3 is CASSVGDPGLGNTIYF.